The clone carrying this T cell receptor (beta chain) was seen many times. Its specificity is not known. The diagnostic basis comprised clinical symptoms, serum thyroxine and TRAb, thyroid ultrasound and orbital computed tomography. It was at first hyperthyroidism diagnosis, before any ophthalmopathy symptoms, that the blood sample was taken. Fresh 10 ml peripheral blood yielded PBMCs. TCR beta CDR3 sequences were amplified from RNA transcripts. A set of HTBI primers served as the primers for a first-round RT-PCR of the TCR CDR3. One entry per CDR3 protein, called by TCRdb with MiXCR from the multiplex PCR reads. The sample yields fewer than 900,000 distinct CDR3 sequences, approximately 19% seen once. This specimen belongs to a study of T cells in Graves' hyperthyroidism and ophthalmopathy. Findings and caveats of the study: Most thyroid clonotypes that were expanded above 0.001 also turned up in blood.

V gave up 3 bases and J gave up 0 bases, with 11 bases separating them. CDR3 length equals 14 residues. The germline V gene encodes CDR1 DFQATT and CDR2 SNEGSKA (reference sequence). This TCR derives from a woman aged 50 to 60 with Graves' hyperthyroidism that later progressed to Graves' ophthalmopathy. The chain has TRBV20-1 and TRBJ1-2, with D possibly matching TRBD1 (6 bases). Input material: blood. This chain's CDR3 is CSASIGQSNYGYTF. CDR3 sequence (DNA): TGCAGTGCTAGTATCGGACAGTCTAACTATGGCTACACCTTC.